This section outlines one T cell receptor (beta chain) sequence together with its context. Its cognate antigen is unknown. Germline loops: CDR1 SEHNR, CDR2 FQNEAQ (reference sequence). This CDR3 comprises 17 residues. The J segment lost 7 bases and the V segment lost 5 bases, leaving 17 bases of the junction unmatched. Profiled with immunoSEQ multiplex PCR; TCRdb holds only in-frame clones, not every one. Counted here are fewer than 70,000 clones, around 90% occurring once; the ten biggest clones make up about 5.6%. The data are from a study of PD-1 blockade in classical Hodgkin lymphoma. Notes on the study in general: Patients who responded completely had about the same baseline diversity as newly diagnosed patients. Newly diagnosed patients were reported to start with lower TCR diversity than healthy donors.

Following autologous stem cell transplantation, relapse occurred in every patient, and exposure to brentuximab vedotin varied. The V gene is TRBV7-9, the J gene TRBJ2-5, with TRBD1 identical over 9 bases. This material consisted of peripheral blood mononuclear cells (PBMCs), taken before the second cycle of nivolumab. The clonotype originates from a human donor with classical Hodgkin lymphoma. In DNA, the CDR3 is TGTGCCAGCAGCCGAGCCCCCGGGACAGGGCTTCATGTGACCCAGTACTTC. Translated, it gives CASSRAPGTGLHVTQYF.